Listed here are 21 T cell receptor beta chains from one sample, sequenced in a study of cytomegalovirus exposure and HLA in healthy donors (dated by TCRdb to 2016 to 2017). Libraries were prepared through the immunoSEQ multiplex PCR assay. TCRdb holds this immuneACCESS table with in-frame rearrangements only. Some clones are missing; in checked studies, unresolved V genes explain under half, and the rest has no known cause. For this sample there are a few hundred thousand clones; roughly 88% appear just once. The top ten hold about 0.91% of the sample. The source material was PBMCs. These receptors were collected from a young woman in good health and CMV-seronegative.

This chain joins TRBV11-3 and TRBJ2-7; D gene ambiguous. Germline CDR1 is SGHNT and CDR2 is YENEEA. The CDR3 consists of 12 residues. With 3 bases removed from V and 6 bases from J, the gap between germline ends came to 9 bases. CDR3 bases: TGTGCCAGCAGCTTTTGGCCGGGCGAGCAGTACTTC. Encoded protein: CASSFWPGEQYF.

This clone was counted once. The CDR3: CASTPWSGMRHEQYF. CDR3 nucleotides: TGTGCCAGCACCCCATGGTCCGGGATGAGGCACGAGCAGTACTTC. The V gene is TRBV5-6, the J gene TRBJ2-7; D may be TRBD2 (5 bases). The CDR3 is 15 amino acids. Trimming cost V 6 bases and J 5 bases, with 21 bases left between them. CDR1 is SGHDT, CDR2 YYEEEE, per germline.

The V call is TRBV6-6, the J call TRBJ2-4; D remains ambiguous. CDR1 and CDR2 from the germline V gene are MNHNY and SVGAGI (reference sequence). This CDR3 spans 14 amino acids. V was cut by 6 bases and J by 6 bases, with 15 bases left in between. The CDR3 reads CASRTPRTGNIQYF. Here the CDR3 DNA reads TGTGCCAGCAGAACCCCCCGAACTGGAAACATTCAGTACTTC.

This chain joins TRBV4-3 and TRBJ2-7, with D possibly TRBD1 on 5 matching bases. V dropped 8 bases and J dropped 6 bases, with 26 bases sitting between them. In germline, CDR1 is LGHNA, CDR2 YSLEER. The CDR3 consists of 16 residues. CDR3 region: CASGEETGPRRCEQYF. CDR3 DNA sequence: TGCGCCAGCGGCGAGGAAACAGGACCGCGACGCTGCGAGCAGTACTTC.

This clone was observed once. The sample contains more than one DNA sequence encoding this CDR3. The J gene is TRBJ2-7, the V gene TRBV18; TRBD1 matches at 9 bases. The junction had 4 bases not matched to a gene; V was cut back by 0 bases and J by 4 bases. The CDR3 totals 15 residues. CDR1 is KGHSH, CDR2 LQKENI, per germline. CDR3 in DNA: TGTGCCAGCTCACCACCCGGGACAGGGACATACGAGCAGTACTTC. Protein product: CASSPPGTGTYEQYF.

The CDR3 sequence is CASSSPGGGANQPQHF. For the CDR3, the DNA is TGTGCCAGTAGTTCCCCGGGAGGAGGGGCCAATCAGCCCCAGCATTTT. The rearrangement uses TRBV19 and TRBJ1-5; D might be TRBD1 (5 bases). CDR3 size: 16 residues. V was clipped by 5 bases and J by 3 bases, with 17 bases between them. Germline V lookup: CDR1 LNHDA, CDR2 SQIVND (reference sequence).

The V and J genes are TRBV4-1 and TRBJ2-1; 7 bases line up with TRBD2. This CDR3 has 15 residues. Germline-derived CDR1 and CDR2 are MGHRA and YSYEKL. The V gene end was trimmed by 2 bases and the J gene end by 6 bases; junction bases not matched to a gene: 7. The CDR3 sequence: CASSQLAGAGNEQFF. DNA for the CDR3: TGCGCCAGCAGCCAACTTGCGGGAGCGGGCAATGAGCAGTTCTTC.

This rearrangement joins TRBV19 to TRBJ2-2; 11 nucleotides align to TRBD2. V lost 5 bases and J lost 0; bases outside the gene matches: 5. Germline V gives CDR1 LNHDA, CDR2 SQIVND (reference sequence). The CDR3 consists of 17 residues. The CDR3: CASSFTGLAANTGELFF. CDR3 nucleotide sequence: TGTGCCAGTAGTTTTACGGGACTAGCGGCGAACACCGGGGAGCTGTTTTTT.

The chain combines TRBV4-3 with TRBJ2-1; TRBD2 agrees at 10 bases. Germline CDR1 LGHNA, CDR2 YSLEER. The junction had 2 bases not matched to a gene; V was cut back by 1 base and J by 2 bases. CDR3 length: 16 residues. The CDR3 is CASSQGTSGPYNEQFF. The CDR3 bases are TGCGCCAGCAGCCAAGGGACTAGCGGACCCTACAATGAGCAGTTCTTC.

The chain carries TRBV7-2 and TRBJ2-5; D gene ambiguous. CDR3 length equals 13 residues. V lost 1 base, J lost 5 bases, and 8 bases lay in between. Germline assignment: CDR1 SGHTA and CDR2 FQGNSA. The CDR3 protein is CASSLGRWETQYF. In DNA form, the CDR3 reads TGTGCCAGCAGCTTAGGGCGGTGGGAGACCCAGTACTTC.

The chain is built from TRBV27 and TRBJ2-1; D remains ambiguous. CDR1 is MNHEY and CDR2 is SMNVEV in the germline V gene (reference sequence). The V end lost 5 bases, the J end lost 0 bases, and 14 bases lay between the germline ends. The CDR3 loop spans 16 amino acids. The CDR3 nucleotides are TGTGCCAGCAGTCTGGCCGACTCCAGCTCCTACAATGAGCAGTTCTTC. It translates to CASSLADSSSYNEQFF.

This clone occurred many times. The chain combines TRBV5-1 with TRBJ2-1, with TRBD2 identical over 12 bases. This CDR3 is built from 17 residues. V shed 4 bases and J 3 bases; nucleotides not matched to a gene: 8. Germline loops: CDR1 SGHRS, CDR2 YFSETQ. The CDR3 loop is CASSPRTSGDIYNEQFF. DNA of the CDR3: TGCGCCAGCAGCCCTAGGACTAGCGGGGACATCTACAATGAGCAGTTCTTC.

The chain has TRBV19 and TRBJ2-2; D possibly corresponds to TRBD2 (5 bases). V was trimmed by 9 bases and J by 3 bases, leaving 14 bases between them. Germline V gives CDR1 LNHDA, CDR2 SQIVND (reference sequence). The CDR3 runs to 14 residues. The CDR3 here is CASRLTSDTGELFF. CDR3 in DNA: TGTGCCAGCCGACTAACGTCTGACACCGGGGAGCTGTTTTTT.

The genes are TRBV5-6 and TRBJ2-1; D gene ambiguous. The CDR3 runs 14 residues. Per the germline V gene, CDR1 is SGHDT and CDR2 is YYEEEE. Trimming shortened V by 2 bases and J by 0 bases, and 6 bases separated the two germline ends. For the CDR3, the DNA is TGTGCCAGCAGCTTCCCTATCTCCTACAATGAGCAGTTCTTC. The encoded protein is CASSFPISYNEQFF.

V gene TRBV2 combines with J gene TRBJ1-3; 8 nucleotides align to TRBD1. The V gene end was trimmed by 4 bases and the J gene end by 4 bases; junction bases not matched to a gene: 3. The CDR3 has 14 residues. Per the germline V gene, CDR1 is SNHLY and CDR2 is FYNNEI. The CDR3 DNA follows: TGTGCCAGCAGTGCGACAGGGGCAGGAAACACCATATATTTT. Translation gives CASSATGAGNTIYF. Full variable domain (missing parts from reference TRBV2 and TRBJ1-3): EPEVTQTPSHQVTQMGQEVILRCVPISNHLYFYWYRQILGQKVEFLVSFYNNEISEKSEIFDDQFSVERPDGSNFTLKIRSTKLEDSAMYFCASSATGAGNTIYFGEGSWLTVV.

The chain couples TRBV28 to TRBJ1-1, with TRBD1 identical over 8 bases. Germline loops: CDR1 MDHEN, CDR2 SYDVKM. V gave up 10 bases and J gave up 13 bases; unmatched junction bases: 26. The CDR3 contains 16 residues. The CDR3 nucleotides are TGTGCCACACTAACCGGGACAGGATCTGATGGGCGACTGGGTTTCTTT. Amino acids: CATLTGTGSDGRLGFF.

The chain joins TRBV27 to TRBJ1-5; D may be TRBD1 (6 bases). Germline V gives CDR1 MNHEY, CDR2 SMNVEV (reference sequence). The V end lost 5 bases, the J end lost 7 bases, and 24 bases lay between the germline ends. The CDR3 has 17 residues. CDR3 region: CASSPQGAGGWEQPQHF. The CDR3 region has the DNA TGTGCCAGCAGTCCGCAGGGTGCGGGGGGCTGGGAACAGCCCCAGCATTTT.

V usage is TRBV4-1 and J usage is TRBJ2-1; 9 nucleotides match TRBD2. The V gene's germline CDR1 is MGHRA and CDR2 YSYEKL. This CDR3 region has 16 residues. The junction had 11 bases not matched to a gene; V was cut back by 4 bases and J by 7 bases. The CDR3 here is CASSLRGGRALNEQFF. In DNA, the CDR3 is TGCGCCAGCAGCCTCCGAGGCGGGAGGGCCCTGAATGAGCAGTTCTTC.

This chain uses TRBV4-3 with TRBJ2-2; 12 positions agree with TRBD2. CDR3 length: 17 amino acids. V shed 3 bases and J 5 bases; nucleotides not matched to a gene: 7. Germline V lookup: CDR1 LGHNA, CDR2 YSLEER. The CDR3 sequence: CASSQDRLAGVTGELFF. CDR3 sequence (DNA): TGCGCCAGCAGCCAGGATAGACTAGCGGGAGTAACCGGGGAGCTGTTTTTT.

J is TRBJ1-4 and V is TRBV7-2, with 9 bases lining up with TRBD1. From germline, CDR1 is SGHTA and CDR2 FQGNSA. The V segment lost 5 bases and the J segment 8 bases; nucleotides outside the gene matches: 9. The length of the CDR3 is 15 residues. The CDR3 spells CASSPGGTGIEKLFF. CDR3 nucleotide sequence: TGTGCCAGCAGCCCCGGTGGGACAGGGATCGAAAAACTGTTTTTT.

V gene TRBV19 combines with J gene TRBJ2-7; TRBD1 agrees at 8 bases. V shed 1 base, J shed 3 bases, and the junction held 5 bases outside the gene matches. This CDR3 has 15 residues. From germline, CDR1 is LNHDA and CDR2 SQIVND (reference sequence). The CDR3 spells CASSIGQGTIYEQYF. The CDR3 nucleotides read TGTGCCAGTAGTATAGGACAGGGGACGATCTACGAGCAGTACTTC.